The TCR beta chain described here comes from a study of T cell repertoires in cytomegalovirus infection. This clonotype was recorded at least ten times. TCRdb called the reads again in MiXCR, with one record for every CDR3 protein. This table holds around 94,000 distinct CDR3 sequences, more than 15% found once. The CDR3 extends over 13 amino acids. V shed 10 bases and J shed 2 bases, with 9 bases lying between them. Germline V gene sequence: CDR1 MNHEY, CDR2 SVGEGT. The sample taken for sequencing was PBMCs. The TCR sequence derives from a human donor in good health (CMV status not recorded). Some clones in this sample may be carry-over from other donors' samples. This chain connects TRBV6-2 or TRBV6-3 to TRBJ1-6; no firm D call. In DNA form, the CDR3 reads TGTGCCACCAGCCGTGCCTATAATTCACCCCTCCACTTT. It translates to CATSRAYNSPLHF.